Here is one T cell receptor beta chain with its context. What it binds is unknown. The germline V gene encodes CDR1 SGHNT and CDR2 YYREEE (reference sequence). The CDR3 totals 15 residues. Trimming shortened V by 2 bases and J by 8 bases, and 16 bases separated the two germline ends. The data derive from a study of shared clonotypes between healthy human individuals. Looking at the study overall: Per-donor plates numbered three CD4 naive, three CD4 memory, two CD8 naive and one CD8 memory. Study conclusions and caveats: Sorted-subset samples were not fully sequenced, rarefaction indicated. Sharing across four donors was highest in naive CD4 (around 5%) and lowest in memory CD8 (approximately 0.4%).

Deep-level running was used for the assay. The table came from immunoSEQ multiplex PCR; TCRdb's copy has only in-frame clones and leaves some out. The sample records some 2.3 million clones, 80% to 95% being singletons. Sequences were obtained from naive CD4+ T cells from PBMCs. Subset reported: CD45RA+ positively selected. The chain recombines TRBV5-4 with TRBJ1-4; possible D gene TRBD1, 5 bases. This receptor was identified in a man between 18 and 29 years old in good health. Some clones in this sample may be carry-over from other donors' samples. CDR3 sequence: CASSFGGLGGEKLFF. CDR3 sequence (DNA): TGTGCCAGCAGCTTCGGGGGACTCGGGGGAGAAAAACTGTTTTTT. Looking up the rest from reference TRBV5-4 and TRBJ1-4 gives the full variable domain: ETGVTQSPTHLIKTRGQQVTLRCSSQSGHNTVSWYQQALGQGPQFIFQYYREEENGRGNFPPRFSGLQFPNYSSELNVNALELDDSALYLCASSFGGLGGEKLFFGSGTQLSVL.